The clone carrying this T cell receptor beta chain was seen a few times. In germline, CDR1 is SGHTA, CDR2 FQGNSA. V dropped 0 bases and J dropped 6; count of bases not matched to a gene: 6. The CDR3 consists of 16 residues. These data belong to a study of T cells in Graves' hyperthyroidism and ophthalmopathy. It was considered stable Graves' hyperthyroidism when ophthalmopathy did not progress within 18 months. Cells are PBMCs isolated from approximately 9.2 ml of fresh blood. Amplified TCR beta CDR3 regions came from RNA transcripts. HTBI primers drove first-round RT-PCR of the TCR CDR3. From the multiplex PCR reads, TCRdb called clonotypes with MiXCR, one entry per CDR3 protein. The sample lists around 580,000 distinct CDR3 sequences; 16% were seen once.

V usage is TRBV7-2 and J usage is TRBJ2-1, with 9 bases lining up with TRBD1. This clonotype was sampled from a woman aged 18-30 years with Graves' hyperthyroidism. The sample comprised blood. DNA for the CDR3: TGTGCCAGCAGCTTAGCGGGTGGGACAGGGTTCAATGAGCAGTTCTTC. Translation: CASSLAGGTGFNEQFF.